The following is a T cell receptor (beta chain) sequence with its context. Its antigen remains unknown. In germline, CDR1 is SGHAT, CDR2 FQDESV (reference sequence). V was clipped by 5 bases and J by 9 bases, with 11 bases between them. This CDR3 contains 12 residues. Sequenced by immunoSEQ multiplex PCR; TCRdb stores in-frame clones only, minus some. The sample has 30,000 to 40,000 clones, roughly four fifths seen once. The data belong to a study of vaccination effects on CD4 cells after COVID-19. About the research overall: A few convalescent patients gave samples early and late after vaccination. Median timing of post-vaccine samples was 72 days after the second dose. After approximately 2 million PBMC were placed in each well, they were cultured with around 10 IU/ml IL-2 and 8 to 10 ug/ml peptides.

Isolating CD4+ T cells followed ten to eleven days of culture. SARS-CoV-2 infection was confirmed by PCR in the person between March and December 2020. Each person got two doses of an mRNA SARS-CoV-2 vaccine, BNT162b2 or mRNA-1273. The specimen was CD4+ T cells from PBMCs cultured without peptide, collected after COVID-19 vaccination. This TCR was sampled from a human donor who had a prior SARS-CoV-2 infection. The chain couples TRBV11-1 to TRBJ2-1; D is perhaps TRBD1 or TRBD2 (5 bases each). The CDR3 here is CASSSAGGEQFF. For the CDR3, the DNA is TGTGCCAGCAGCAGCGCTGGGGGTGAGCAGTTCTTC.